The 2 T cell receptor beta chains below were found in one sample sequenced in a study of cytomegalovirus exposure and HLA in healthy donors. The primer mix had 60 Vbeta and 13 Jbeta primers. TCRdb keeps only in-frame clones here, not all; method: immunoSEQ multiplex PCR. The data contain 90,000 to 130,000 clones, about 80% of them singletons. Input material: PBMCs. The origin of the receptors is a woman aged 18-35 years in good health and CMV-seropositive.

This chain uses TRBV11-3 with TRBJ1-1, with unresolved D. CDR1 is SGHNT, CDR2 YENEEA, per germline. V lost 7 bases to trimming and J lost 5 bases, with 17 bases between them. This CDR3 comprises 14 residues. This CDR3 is CASTSVGAGTEAFF. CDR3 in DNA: TGTGCCAGCACCTCAGTCGGCGCGGGGACTGAAGCTTTCTTT.

The CDR3 is CASRGDRDQPQHF. CDR3 DNA: TGTGCCAGCAGAGGGGACAGGGATCAGCCCCAGCATTTT. The chain couples TRBV2 to TRBJ1-5; 9 nucleotides align to TRBD1. The V gene's germline CDR1 is SNHLY and CDR2 FYNNEI. The CDR3 spans 13 residues. V gave up 6 bases and J gave up 5 bases; unmatched junction bases: 2.